This is a list of T cell receptor beta chains from one sample in a study of beta chain features in type 1 diabetes. Sequencing used immunoSEQ multiplex PCR; TCRdb keeps in-frame clones, though not all of them. This table holds 600,000 to 650,000 clones, less than 20% found once. Sample: naive CD4+ T cells from blood. The receptor source for this set is a man aged 18 to 29 in good health. CDR3s include the opening cysteine and the closing phenylalanine or tryptophan. The D gene is left open where the match is weak. Size is omitted from some rows. Given values are once, few, many or a class for expanded clones.

j_call clone_size v_call d_call cdr3_nt cdr3_aa
TRBJ1-5 - TRBV28 - TGTGCCAGCAGTTTCGGAACTCTAAGGAGCAATCAGCCCCAGCATTTT CASSFGTLRSNQPQHF
TRBJ1-5 - TRBV28 - TGTGCCAGCAGTTTGGGGGGCGCGGGTAGCAATCAGCCCCAGCATTTT CASSLGGAGSNQPQHF
TRBJ2-3 - TRBV7-9 - TGTGCCAGCAGCTTGCCAGGGCCTAGCACAGATACGCAGTATTTT CASSLPGPSTDTQYF
TRBJ2-5 few TRBV7-3 TRBD2 TGTGCCAGCAGCCGGACTAGCGAAGAGACCCAGTACTTC CASSRTSEETQYF
TRBJ2-7 - TRBV18 TRBD2 TGTGCCAGCTCACCGGGACTAGCTTACGAGCAGTACTTC CASSPGLAYEQYF
TRBJ2-7 - TRBV4-2 - TGTGCCAGCAGCCAAGTCGAAGGGACTTACGAGCAGTACTTC CASSQVEGTYEQYF
TRBJ2-1 many TRBV2 - TGTGCCAGCAATACCTACTTGTCAGGGGATCGGAATGAGCAGTTCTTC CASNTYLSGDRNEQFF
TRBJ2-3 many TRBV10-3 TRBD1 TGTGCCATCAGTAAATCCCGTTGGACAGGTGGTACAGATACGCAGTATTTT CAISKSRWTGGTDTQYF
TRBJ2-5 - TRBV5-4 TRBD2 TGTGCCAGCAGATCCGCCCGGGACTATCAAGAGACCCAGTACTTC CASRSARDYQETQYF
TRBJ1-6 few TRBV28 - TGTGCCAGCAGCTCTAATTCACCCCTCCACTTT CASSSNSPLHF
TRBJ2-3 - TRBV9 TRBD2 TGTGCCAGCAGCGTTAGACTAGCGGGGGGCACAGATACGCAGTATTTT CASSVRLAGGTDTQYF
TRBJ1-3 few TRBV5-1 - TGCGCCAGCAGCCTTGCTGATATGGGGGGCTCGGGAAACACCATATATTTT CASSLADMGGSGNTIYF
TRBJ1-6 - TRBV4-1 - TGCGCCAGCAGCCAATTGGCCCGGACCTTCACGGGTTCACCCCTCCACTTT CASSQLARTFTGSPLHF
TRBJ2-3 few TRBV4-3 - TGCGCCAGCAGCCAAGAGCCGACCAGGAGCACAGATACGCAGTATTTT CASSQEPTRSTDTQYF
TRBJ1-1 - TRBV7-8 - TGTGCCAGCAGCATCAATCACCGAAACACTGAAGCTTTCTTT CASSINHRNTEAFF
TRBJ2-1 - TRBV6-5 - TGTGCCAGCAGTTACAGTGGCGAGCAGTTCTTC CASSYSGEQFF
TRBJ2-4 - TRBV7-8 - TGTGCCAGCAGCTTAAGGAGGGTAGCCAAAAACATTCAGTACTTC CASSLRRVAKNIQYF
TRBJ1-1 - TRBV4-3 TRBD1 TGCGCCAGCAGCCCCGACAGGGACACTGAAGCTTTCTTT CASSPDRDTEAFF
TRBJ2-5 - TRBV9 TRBD2 TGTGCCAGCAGCGTAGGGCGCATGGTAGCGGGAGTCCTGAGGGAGACCCAGTACTTC CASSVGRMVAGVLRETQYF
TRBJ2-3 - TRBV9 TRBD2 TGTGCCAGCAGCGCGAGGAGAGCGGGGGGGCCGGATACGCAGTATTTT CASSARRAGGPDTQYF
TRBJ1-2 - TRBV6-5 - TGTGCCAGCAGCCGCACTACAGGGACCGGCTACACCTTC CASSRTTGTGYTF
TRBJ1-2 - TRBV6-5 - TGTGCCAGCAGTTACTCGAACAGGGCGGGATACACCTTC CASSYSNRAGYTF
TRBJ1-1 - TRBV7-9 - TGTGCCAGCAGCCGGCTGGTGTTTTGGGACTTCGCTTTCTTT CASSRLVFWDFAFF
TRBJ2-2 few TRBV5-4 TRBD1 TGTGCCAGCAGCCTGGCCGGGACAGGGAAAACCGGGGAGCTGTTTTTT CASSLAGTGKTGELFF
TRBJ1-1 - TRBV7-9 TRBD1 TGTGCCAGCAGCCCAGGACAGGGAGGCACTGAAGCTTTCTTT CASSPGQGGTEAFF
TRBJ1-1 few TRBV11-3 - TGTGCCAGCAGCTTAGAGGGAAACTCTGAAGCTTTCTTT CASSLEGNSEAFF
TRBJ2-1 few TRBV29-1 TRBD1 TGCAGCGTAAGACAGGGCTACAATGAGCAGTTCTTC CSVRQGYNEQFF
TRBJ2-3 - TRBV5-1 - TGCGCCAGCAGGGGGGCGTTTTTCACAGATACGCAGTATTTT CASRGAFFTDTQYF
TRBJ1-1 once TRBV9 - TGTGCCAGCAGCTACCAGGGGCTCGGCAGTTTTTGCACTGAAGCTTTCTTT CASSYQGLGSFCTEAFF